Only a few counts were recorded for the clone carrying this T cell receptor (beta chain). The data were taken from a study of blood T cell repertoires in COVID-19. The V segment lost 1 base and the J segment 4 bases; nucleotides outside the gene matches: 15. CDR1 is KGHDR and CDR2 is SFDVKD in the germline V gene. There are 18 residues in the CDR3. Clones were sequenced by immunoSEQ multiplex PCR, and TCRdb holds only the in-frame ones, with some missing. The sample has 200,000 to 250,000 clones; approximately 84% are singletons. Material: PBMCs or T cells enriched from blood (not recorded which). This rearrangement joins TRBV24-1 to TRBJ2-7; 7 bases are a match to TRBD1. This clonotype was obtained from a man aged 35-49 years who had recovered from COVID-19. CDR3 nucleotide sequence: TGTGCCACCAGTGATTTATGCCCGACAGGGATCAGGGGTTACGAGCAGTACTTC. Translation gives CATSDLCPTGIRGYEQYF.